This TCR beta chain was sequenced during a study of T cell responses to AZD1222 COVID-19 vaccine. Across the study: Second-dose intervals near 4 or 12 weeks were combined.

Profiled with immunoSEQ multiplex PCR; TCRdb holds only in-frame clones, not every one. Found here are about 180,000 clones, roughly 88% of them singletons; the top ten hold approximately 7.7%. Worth noting for this clone: Its antigen is as yet unknown.

Study-wide results and caveats: The sample set comprised mostly white British donors with more females, and clonal diversity was possibly underestimated. Researchers report vaccine-associated CD4 TCRs spanning spike, with dominance at 160-218 and 743-854. Just a handful of people given AZD1222 tested seropositive at baseline.

CDR1 is ENHRY and CDR2 is SYGVKD in the germline V gene. After removal of 4 bases from V and 3 bases from J, the junction contained 8 bases not matched to a gene. This CDR3 contains 15 residues. The source of this sequence is an adult in good health. This material consisted of peripheral blood, taken on day 0 of AZD1222 vaccination. The V and J genes are TRBV10-3 and TRBJ2-7; 8 bases align to TRBD2. In nucleotides, the CDR3 is TGTGCCATCAGTGGTGGCCGGCGGGGGGTCTACGAGCAGTACTTC. It codes for CAISGGRRGVYEQYF.